This T cell receptor beta chain was captured in a study of control samples from healthy donors and cancer patients. This clone was detected only a few times. Libraries were prepared by immunoSEQ multiplex PCR; TCRdb keeps only in-frame clonotypes and omits some of them. The sample has about 86,000 clones, more than 80% seen once. V lost 0 bases and J lost 5, with 7 bases in between. The germline V gene encodes CDR1 LNHNV and CDR2 YYDKDF (reference sequence). The CDR3 spans 14 residues. The chain joins TRBV15 to TRBJ2-2; unclear D gene. The sequencing input was blood. The sequence came from a woman aged 25 to 39 in good health. CDR3 nucleotides: TGTGCCACCAGCAGAGACGTTGAGACCGGGGAGCTGTTTTTT. Residues: CATSRDVETGELFF.